The 31 T cell receptor beta chains listed next were all sequenced from one sample in a study of cytomegalovirus exposure and HLA in healthy donors. The PCR ran on 60 Vbeta and 13 Jbeta primers. Profiled with immunoSEQ multiplex PCR; TCRdb holds only in-frame clones, not every one. The data show about 100,000 clones, with about four fifths seen just once and approximately 4.1% held by the top ten. Sequencing used PBMCs. These receptors were collected from a female donor in good health and CMV-seropositive.

The chain has TRBV18 and TRBJ1-4; no firm D call. CDR3 length: 14 amino acids. V dropped 2 bases and J dropped 1 base, with 5 bases sitting between them. Per germline, CDR1 KGHSH and CDR2 LQKENI. In nucleotides, the CDR3 is TGTGCCAGCTCACCAACGGTAACTAATGAAAAACTGTTTTTT. Its protein is CASSPTVTNEKLFF.

In DNA form, the CDR3 reads TGTGCCAGCAGCTTAGCGCTGGACTACAACACCATATATTTT. It encodes CASSLALDYNTIYF. The chain links TRBV7-6 to TRBJ1-3; D remains unclear. The CDR3 is 14 residues long. Germline V gene lookup returns CDR1 SGHVS and CDR2 FNYEAQ. Trimming removed 0 bases at V and 7 bases at J, with 10 bases between.

This clone was detected once. The CDR3 DNA reads as TGTGCCAGCAGCTCAAGTAGCGGGAAGACCTACGAGCAGTACTTC. It yields the protein CASSSSSGKTYEQYF. V is TRBV11-2 and J is TRBJ2-5; TRBD2 matches at 8 bases. TRBJ2-7 matches the DNA end more closely, so the J call is doubtful. The CDR3 runs 15 residues. Per germline, CDR1 SGHAT and CDR2 FQNNGV.

The genes are TRBV18 and TRBJ2-5; a weak D match, TRBD2 (6 bases). The CDR3 is 14 residues long. V was shortened by 3 bases and J by 2 bases, with 10 bases between the two germline ends. Looked up from germline, CDR1 is KGHSH and CDR2 is LQKENI. DNA for the CDR3: TGTGCCAGCTCACCCGGGACTCAACAAGAGACCCAGTACTTC. This gives the protein CASSPGTQQETQYF. Full variable domain (outside the CDR3, taken from reference TRBV18 and TRBJ2-5): NAGVMQNPRHLVRRRGQEARLRCSPMKGHSHVYWYRQLPEEGLKFMVYLQKENIIDESGMPKERFSAEFPKEGPSILRIQQVVRGDSAAYFCASSPGTQQETQYFGPGTRLLVL.

The V call is TRBV5-4, the J call TRBJ2-6; tentative D call: TRBD1 (5 bases). Germline-derived CDR1 and CDR2 are SGHNT and YYREEE (reference sequence). This CDR3 region has 16 residues. The germline V and J ends were trimmed by 2 bases and 0 bases, with 9 bases remaining between them. The chain's CDR3 is CASSLSRVSGANVLTF. The CDR3 DNA is TGTGCCAGCAGCTTATCCAGGGTCTCTGGGGCCAACGTCCTGACTTTC.

The V gene is TRBV28, the J gene TRBJ2-1, with TRBD1 matching over 9 bases. Per the germline V gene, CDR1 is MDHEN and CDR2 is SYDVKM. V gave up 6 bases and J gave up 6 bases; unmatched junction bases: 6. The length of the CDR3 is 14 residues. The DNA for the CDR3 is TGTGCCAGCAGGGGACAGGGACGAGGCAATGAGCAGTTCTTC. Translation: CASRGQGRGNEQFF.

The V and J genes are TRBV6-8 and TRBJ2-1; the match to TRBD2 covers 7 bases. Looked up from germline, CDR1 is MNHGY and CDR2 is SAAAGT. The CDR3 contains 18 residues. The V gene end was trimmed by 2 bases and the J gene end by 3 bases; junction bases not matched to a gene: 13. In DNA form, the CDR3 reads TGTGCCAGCAGTTACCCTCGATCGGGAAGCGGGGACTACAATGAGCAGTTCTTC. This translates into CASSYPRSGSGDYNEQFF.

Here the CDR3 DNA reads TGTGCCAGCAGGCGGGACCGCGTGGATGGCTACACCTTC. Translated: CASRRDRVDGYTF. The V and J genes are TRBV6-1 and TRBJ1-2; tentative D call: TRBD1 (5 bases). The germline V gene has CDR1 MNHNS and CDR2 SASEGT. Trimming cost V 6 bases and J 6 bases, with 14 bases left between them. The CDR3 is made up of 13 amino acids.

This rearrangement joins TRBV30 to TRBJ2-5, with D perhaps matching TRBD1 (5 bases). The germline V gene encodes CDR1 GTSNPN and CDR2 SVGIG (reference sequence). V was pared by 3 bases and J by 5 bases, with 16 bases between. This CDR3 has 14 residues. The CDR3 nucleotides are TGTGCCTGGAGAGGGGCTTATACCCCTGAGACCCAGTACTTC. Protein sequence: CAWRGAYTPETQYF.

This clone was seen just once. V gene TRBV5-1 combines with J gene TRBJ1-4, with 8 bases aligning to TRBD1. The CDR3 runs 15 residues. The trim removed 4 bases at V and 2 bases at J, leaving 4 bases unmatched. The germline CDR1 and CDR2 sequences are SGHRS and YFSETQ. CDR3 DNA: TGCGCCAGCAGCCAGACAGGGGCGACTAATGAAAAACTGTTTTTT. As protein: CASSQTGATNEKLFF.

The V and J genes are TRBV5-6 and TRBJ2-1; 7 positions agree with TRBD2. Looked up from germline, CDR1 is SGHDT and CDR2 is YYEEEE. Trimming at V came to 2 bases and at J to 1 base, leaving 9 bases not matched to a gene. The CDR3 spans 17 residues. The chain's CDR3 is CASSFGGSAASYNEQFF. The CDR3 region has the DNA TGTGCCAGCAGCTTCGGCGGGAGCGCCGCTTCCTACAATGAGCAGTTCTTC.

This clone was seen a few times. The rearrangement uses TRBV6-1 and TRBJ2-3; no reliable D call. Trimming took 5 bases from V and 2 from J, leaving 14 bases between them. Germline CDR1 MNHNS, CDR2 SASEGT. This CDR3 has 15 residues. Written as DNA, the CDR3 is TGTGCCAGCAGTTGGGCTTCGGCCACCACAGATACGCAGTATTTT. It codes for CASSWASATTDTQYF.

The chain combines TRBV28 with TRBJ1-3; D may be TRBD1 (5 bases). Germline assignment: CDR1 MDHEN and CDR2 SYDVKM. There are 20 residues in the CDR3. V was trimmed by 3 bases and J by 4 bases, leaving 28 bases between them. CDR3 amino acids: CASSFGAVWGRDLIGNTIYF. In nucleotides, the CDR3 is TGTGCCAGCAGTTTTGGGGCGGTCTGGGGAAGGGATTTAATCGGAAACACCATATATTTT.

This clone was counted a single time. The chain uses TRBV7-6 and TRBJ1-1; D might be TRBD1 (5 bases). Germline V gene lookup returns CDR1 SGHVS and CDR2 FNYEAQ. Trimming stripped 1 base from V and 4 bases from J, with 7 bases between. The CDR3 is 13 residues long. The CDR3 DNA follows: TGTGCCAGCAGCTTAGGACAGATCACTGAAGCTTTCTTT. This gives the protein CASSLGQITEAFF.

The rearrangement uses TRBV25-1 and TRBJ2-3; 9 nucleotides line up with TRBD2. The germline gives CDR1 MGHDK, CDR2 SYGVNS. Trimming cost V 3 bases and J 2 bases; bases outside gene matches: 6. CDR3 length equals 16 residues. The CDR3 here is CASSDQTSGITDTQYF. As DNA, the CDR3 is TGTGCCAGCAGTGACCAGACTAGCGGAATCACAGATACGCAGTATTTT.

This clone has more than one count but fewer than ten. CDR3 region: CASSLGGATDTQYF. As DNA, the CDR3 is TGTGCCAGCAGCTTAGGCGGGGCTACAGATACGCAGTATTTT. The chain couples TRBV7-2 to TRBJ2-3; weak D call: TRBD2 (6 bases). With 1 base removed from V and 3 bases from J, the gap between germline ends came to 8 bases. The length of the CDR3 is 14 residues. Germline CDR1 reads SGHTA; CDR2 reads FQGNSA.

This sequence joins TRBV15 and TRBJ1-1; D not resolved. Trimming cost V 8 bases and J 5 bases, with 15 bases left between them. CDR1 is LNHNV, CDR2 YYDKDF, per germline (reference sequence). The CDR3 length is 13 residues. CDR3 bases: TGTGCCACCGCCCCACGGGTTCGGACTGAAGCTTTCTTT. It yields the protein CATAPRVRTEAFF. The full variable domain, its missing parts supplied by reference TRBV15 and TRBJ1-1, is DAMVIQNPRYQVTQFGKPVTLSCSQTLNHNVMYWYQQKSSQAPKLLFHYYDKDFNNEADTPDNFQSRRPNTSFCFLDIRSPGLGDTAMYLCATAPRVRTEAFFGQGTRLTVV.

The chain has TRBV5-6 and TRBJ1-5; D is unclear. This CDR3 contains 16 residues. CDR1 SGHDT and CDR2 YYEEEE come from the germline V gene. Trimming left V 0 bases short and J 1 base short, with 11 bases between. The CDR3 nucleotides are TGTGCCAGCAGCTTGGGGGGAGGACCGAGCAATCAGCCCCAGCATTTT. Translated: CASSLGGGPSNQPQHF.

This clone appeared a single time. The V and J genes are TRBV9 and TRBJ1-1; D is perhaps TRBD1 (6 bases). The germline V and J ends were trimmed by 4 bases and 5 bases, with 12 bases remaining between them. Germline CDR1 SGDLS, CDR2 YYNGEE. This CDR3 region has 13 residues. The CDR3 coding sequence is TGTGCCAGCAGCTCACAGGGTTATACTGAAGCTTTCTTT. This codes for CASSSQGYTEAFF. The variable domain in full, with the rest retrieved from reference TRBV9 and TRBJ1-1, is DSGVTQTPKHLITATGQRVTLRCSPRSGDLSVYWYQQSLDQGLQFLIQYYNGEERAKGNILERFSAQQFPDLHSELNLSSLELGDSALYFCASSSQGYTEAFFGQGTRLTVV.

The rearrangement joins TRBV11-2 to TRBJ2-7; TRBD2 is a possible D gene (5 bases). Trimming removed 5 bases at V and 2 bases at J, with 13 bases between. The CDR3 sequence is 14 residues long. Germline-derived CDR1 and CDR2 are SGHAT and FQNNGV. CDR3 loop: CASSNPGKPYEQYF. The CDR3 nucleotides read TGTGCCAGCAGCAACCCCGGGAAACCCTACGAGCAGTACTTC.

This clone was detected a few times. The rearrangement uses TRBV5-4 and TRBJ2-7; TRBD2 matches at 13 bases. The germline gives CDR1 SGHNT, CDR2 YYREEE (reference sequence). Unmatched junction bases numbered 3, after V lost 3 bases and J lost 9 bases. CDR3 size: 13 residues. DNA for the CDR3: TGTGCCAGCAGCTGGACTAGCGGGAGCGTGCAGTACTTC. This translates into CASSWTSGSVQYF.

The chain joins TRBV7-6 to TRBJ2-5; TRBD2 might be the D (6 bases). CDR3 size: 13 residues. The germline V gene encodes CDR1 SGHVS and CDR2 FNYEAQ. The V gene lost 5 bases and the J gene lost 7 bases, with 14 bases spanning the gap. CDR3 bases: TGTGCCAGCAGCCAGGGAGGCGTGGGGACCCAGTACTTC. Its translation: CASSQGGVGTQYF. The variable domain in full, with the rest retrieved from reference TRBV7-6 and TRBJ2-5, is GAGVSQSPRYKVTKRGQDVALRCDPISGHVSLYWYRQALGQGPEFLTYFNYEAQQDKSGLPNDRFSAERPEGSISTLTIQRTEQRDSAMYRCASSQGGVGTQYFGPGTRLLVL.

The rearrangement uses TRBV6-6 and TRBJ2-7; possible D gene TRBD1, 5 bases. The CDR3 consists of 15 residues. The V end lost 4 bases, the J end lost 0 bases, and 13 bases lay between the germline ends. Germline CDR1 reads MNHNY; CDR2 reads SVGAGI (reference sequence). Written as DNA, the CDR3 is TGTGCCAGCAGTTCCCAAAGACAGTCCTCCTACGAGCAGTACTTC. Encoded protein: CASSSQRQSSYEQYF.

This chain links TRBV4-1 with TRBJ1-2, with D hard to call. Germline lookup yields CDR1 MGHRA and CDR2 YSYEKL. The length of the CDR3 is 11 residues. V lost 0 bases to trimming and J lost 8 bases, with 4 bases between them. The CDR3 spells CASSQERGYTF. CDR3 in DNA: TGCGCCAGCAGCCAAGAGAGGGGCTACACCTTC.

The gene calls are TRBV2 and TRBJ2-2; 8 bases are shared with TRBD1. Trimming took 4 bases from V and 4 from J; bases not matched to a gene: 2. CDR1 is SNHLY and CDR2 is FYNNEI in the germline V gene. The CDR3 length is 14 residues. The DNA for the CDR3 is TGTGCCAGCAGTGTGGACAGGGTCACCGGGGAGCTGTTTTTT. The encoded protein is CASSVDRVTGELFF. The full variable domain, its missing parts supplied by reference TRBV2 and TRBJ2-2, is EPEVTQTPSHQVTQMGQEVILRCVPISNHLYFYWYRQILGQKVEFLVSFYNNEISEKSEIFDDQFSVERPDGSNFTLKIRSTKLEDSAMYFCASSVDRVTGELFFGEGSRLTVL.

The rearrangement links TRBV7-7 to TRBJ2-5, with 8 bases lining up with TRBD2. With V trimmed by 0 bases and J by 4 bases, 7 bases remained unmatched. The germline gives CDR1 SSHAT, CDR2 FNYEAQ (reference sequence). This CDR3 spans 16 amino acids. CDR3 loop: CASSLATAGVAETQYF. The DNA for the CDR3 is TGTGCCAGCAGCTTAGCCACAGCGGGAGTGGCAGAGACCCAGTACTTC.

The genes are TRBV5-1 and TRBJ2-7; maybe TRBD1 (6 bases). Germline values: CDR1 SGHRS, CDR2 YFSETQ. Deletions cut 4 bases from V and 2 bases from J, with 10 bases between. CDR3 size: 13 residues. This CDR3 is CASSRGGTYEQYF. In DNA form, the CDR3 reads TGCGCCAGCAGCCGAGGGGGTACCTACGAGCAGTACTTC.

The CDR3 sequence is CASSLGRQARGYGYTF. CDR3 sequence (DNA): TGTGCCAGCAGCTTGGGCCGGCAGGCCAGGGGCTATGGCTACACCTTC. This chain links TRBV5-6 with TRBJ1-2, with D tentatively TRBD1 (6 bases). The CDR3 is made up of 16 amino acids. Per germline, CDR1 SGHDT and CDR2 YYEEEE. Trimming took 0 bases from V and 4 from J, leaving 16 bases between them.

This chain joins TRBV19 and TRBJ1-2, with D possibly being TRBD1 (6 bases). The germline V gene has CDR1 LNHDA and CDR2 SQIVND (reference sequence). V gave up 3 bases and J gave up 8 bases, with 13 bases separating them. The CDR3 loop spans 13 amino acids. The CDR3 coding sequence is TGTGCCAGTAGTATCCCCGAGAGGGGGGGCTACACCTTC. Protein: CASSIPERGGYTF. The full variable domain, rest sourced from reference TRBV19 and TRBJ1-2, is DGGITQSPKYLFRKEGQNVTLSCEQNLNHDAMYWYRQDPGQGLRLIYYSQIVNDFQKGDIAEGYSVSREKKESFPLTVTSAQKNPTAFYLCASSIPERGGYTFGSGTRLTVV.

This sequence joins TRBV9 and TRBJ2-7; 9 positions agree with TRBD2. The germline V gene has CDR1 SGDLS and CDR2 YYNGEE. V trimming: 4 bases; J trimming: 2 bases; junction bases outside the gene matches: 7. This CDR3 contains 15 residues. The CDR3 reads CASSPVAGAPYEQYF. The CDR3, as DNA: TGTGCCAGCAGCCCCGTAGCGGGGGCCCCCTACGAGCAGTACTTC.

This clone was found once. The genes are TRBV5-1 and TRBJ2-7, with 12 bases that match TRBD2. Germline-derived CDR1 and CDR2 are SGHRS and YFSETQ. The ends lost 1 base at V and 9 bases at J; junction bases unmatched: 5. The CDR3 covers 14 residues. CDR3 in DNA: TGCGCCAGCAGCTTGACTCCTAGCGGGAGGGGGCAGTACTTC. This gives the protein CASSLTPSGRGQYF.